The sequence of this T cell receptor (beta chain) was determined in a study of Ad26.COV2.S vaccination and SARS-CoV-2 variants. Treatment in this sample: around 19 received Ad26.COV2.S at low or high dose, single or two shots; about 5 received placebo; per-sample allocation not given. Each sample was drawn 63 days after the first injection (of vaccine or placebo). The repertoire was sequenced with immunoSEQ multiplex PCR; TCRdb's copy has only in-frame clones and lacks some. Of 350,000 to 450,000 clones listed, around 92% are singletons. The CDR3 is 15 residues long. Germline CDR1 reads LNHNV; CDR2 reads YYDKDF (reference sequence). V was clipped by 3 bases and J by 5 bases, with 16 bases between them.

J is TRBJ1-2 and V is TRBV15, with TRBD1 as a possible D gene (6 bases). Sequences were derived from peripheral blood, sampled in a trial of Ad26.COV2.S vaccine versus placebo. The TCR sequence derives from a person between 18 and 60 years old who received the Ad26.COV2.S COVID-19 vaccine or a placebo. CDR3 DNA sequence: TGTGCCACCAGCAGTTCAAGGGGGGATCGGTATGGCTACACCTTC. It encodes CATSSSRGDRYGYTF. The variable domain in full, with the rest retrieved from reference TRBV15 and TRBJ1-2, is DAMVIQNPRYQVTQFGKPVTLSCSQTLNHNVMYWYQQKSSQAPKLLFHYYDKDFNNEADTPDNFQSRRPNTSFCFLDIRSPGLGDTAMYLCATSSSRGDRYGYTFGSGTRLTVV.